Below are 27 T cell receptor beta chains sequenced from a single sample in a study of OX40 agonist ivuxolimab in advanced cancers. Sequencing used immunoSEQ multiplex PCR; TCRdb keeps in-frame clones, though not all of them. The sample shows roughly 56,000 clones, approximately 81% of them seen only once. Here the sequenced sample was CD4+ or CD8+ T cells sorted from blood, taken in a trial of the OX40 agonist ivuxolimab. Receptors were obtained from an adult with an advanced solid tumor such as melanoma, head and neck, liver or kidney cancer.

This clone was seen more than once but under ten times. The DNA for the CDR3 is TGTGCCAGCAACCCACTCCGGAACACTGAAGCTTTCTTT. It specifies CASNPLRNTEAFF. The gene calls are TRBV9 and TRBJ1-1; D is undetermined. Germline assignment: CDR1 SGDLS and CDR2 YYNGEE. CDR3 length equals 13 residues. Between the trimmed V and J ends, which lost 6 bases and 1 base, there was a span of 10 bases.

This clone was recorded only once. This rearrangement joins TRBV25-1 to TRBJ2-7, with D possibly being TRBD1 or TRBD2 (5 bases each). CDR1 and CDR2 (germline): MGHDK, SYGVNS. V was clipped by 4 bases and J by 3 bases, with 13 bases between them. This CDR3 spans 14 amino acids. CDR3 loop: CASSGWDRGYEQYF. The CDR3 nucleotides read TGTGCCAGCAGTGGATGGGACCGCGGCTACGAGCAGTACTTC.

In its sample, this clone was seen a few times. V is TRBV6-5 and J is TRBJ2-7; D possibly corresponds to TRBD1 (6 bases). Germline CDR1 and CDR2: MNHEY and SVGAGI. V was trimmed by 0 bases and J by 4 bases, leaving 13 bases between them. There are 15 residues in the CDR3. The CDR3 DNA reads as TGTGCCAGCAGTTACTCGACGGACAGCGGTTACGAGCAGTACTTC. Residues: CASSYSTDSGYEQYF.

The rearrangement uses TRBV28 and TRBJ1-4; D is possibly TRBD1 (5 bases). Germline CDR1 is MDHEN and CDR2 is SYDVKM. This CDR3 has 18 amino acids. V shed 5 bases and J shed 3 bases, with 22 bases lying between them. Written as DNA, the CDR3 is TGTGCCAGCAGTGACGAGACGGGACGCCTCGGGGCTAATGAAAAACTGTTTTTT. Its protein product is CASSDETGRLGANEKLFF.

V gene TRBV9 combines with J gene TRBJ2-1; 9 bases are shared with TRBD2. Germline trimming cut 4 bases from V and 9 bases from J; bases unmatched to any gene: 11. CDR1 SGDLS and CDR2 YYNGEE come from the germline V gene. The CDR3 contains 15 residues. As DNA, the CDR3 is TGTGCCAGCAGCTCCCGGGGACTAGCTGGGGGTGAGCAGTTCTTC. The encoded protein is CASSSRGLAGGEQFF. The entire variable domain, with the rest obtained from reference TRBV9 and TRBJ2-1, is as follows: DSGVTQTPKHLITATGQRVTLRCSPRSGDLSVYWYQQSLDQGLQFLIQYYNGEERAKGNILERFSAQQFPDLHSELNLSSLELGDSALYFCASSSRGLAGGEQFFGPGTRLTVL.

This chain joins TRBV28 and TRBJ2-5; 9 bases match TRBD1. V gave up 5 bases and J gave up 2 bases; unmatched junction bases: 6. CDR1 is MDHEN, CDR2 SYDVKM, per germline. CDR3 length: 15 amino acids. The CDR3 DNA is TGTGCCAGCAGTGGAACCGGGACAGGGCAAGAGACCCAGTACTTC. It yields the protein CASSGTGTGQETQYF. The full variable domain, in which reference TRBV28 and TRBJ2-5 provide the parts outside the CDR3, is DVKVTQSSRYLVKRTGEKVFLECVQDMDHENMFWYRQDPGLGLRLIYFSYDVKMKEKGDIPEGYSVSREKKERFSLILESASTNQTSMYLCASSGTGTGQETQYFGPGTRLLVL.

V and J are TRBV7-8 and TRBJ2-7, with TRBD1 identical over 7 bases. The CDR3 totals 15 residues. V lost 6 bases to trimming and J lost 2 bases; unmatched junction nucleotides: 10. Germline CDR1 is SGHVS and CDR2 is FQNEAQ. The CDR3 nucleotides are TGTGCCAGCAGTTCCTCGGGACAGCTTGCCTACGAGCAGTACTTC. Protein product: CASSSSGQLAYEQYF.

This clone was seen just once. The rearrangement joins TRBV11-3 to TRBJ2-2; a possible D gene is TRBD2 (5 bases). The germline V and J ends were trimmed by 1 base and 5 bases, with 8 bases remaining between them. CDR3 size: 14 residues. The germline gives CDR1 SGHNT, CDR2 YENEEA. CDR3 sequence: CASSLVSGTGELFF. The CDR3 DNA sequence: TGTGCCAGCAGCTTAGTGTCGGGGACCGGGGAGCTGTTTTTT.

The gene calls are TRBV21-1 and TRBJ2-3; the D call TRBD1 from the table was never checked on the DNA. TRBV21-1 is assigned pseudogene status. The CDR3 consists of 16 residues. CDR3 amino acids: CASSTSDRGVPDTQYF. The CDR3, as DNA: TGTGCCAGCAGCACCTCGGACAGGGGGGTCCCAGATACGCAGTATTTT.

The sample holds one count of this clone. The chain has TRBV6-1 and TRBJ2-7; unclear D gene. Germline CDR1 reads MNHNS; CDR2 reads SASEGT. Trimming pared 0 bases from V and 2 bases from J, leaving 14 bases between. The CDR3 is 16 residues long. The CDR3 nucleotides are TGTGCCAGCAGTGAAGCGCGTTCGGTAGGGACCTACGAGCAGTACTTC. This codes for CASSEARSVGTYEQYF.

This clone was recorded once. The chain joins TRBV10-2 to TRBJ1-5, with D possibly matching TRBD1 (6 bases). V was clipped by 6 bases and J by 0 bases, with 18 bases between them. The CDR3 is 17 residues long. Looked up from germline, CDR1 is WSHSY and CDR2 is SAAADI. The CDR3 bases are TGCGCCAGCAGCGCCCGGTGGGGGGCTGATAGCAATCAGCCCCAGCATTTT. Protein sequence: CASSARWGADSNQPQHF.

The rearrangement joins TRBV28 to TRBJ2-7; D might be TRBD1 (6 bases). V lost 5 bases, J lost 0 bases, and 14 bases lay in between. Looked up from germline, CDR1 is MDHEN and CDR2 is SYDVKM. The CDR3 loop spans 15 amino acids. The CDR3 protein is CASSPPGTLSYEQYF. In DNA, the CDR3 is TGTGCCAGCAGTCCCCCCGGGACACTCTCCTACGAGCAGTACTTC.

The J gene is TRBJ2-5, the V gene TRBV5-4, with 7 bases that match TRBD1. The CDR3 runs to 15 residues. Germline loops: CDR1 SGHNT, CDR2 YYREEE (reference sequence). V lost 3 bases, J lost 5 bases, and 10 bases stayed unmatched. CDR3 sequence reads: CASSSKQGRSETQYF. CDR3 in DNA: TGTGCCAGCAGCTCGAAACAGGGGCGTAGTGAGACCCAGTACTTC.

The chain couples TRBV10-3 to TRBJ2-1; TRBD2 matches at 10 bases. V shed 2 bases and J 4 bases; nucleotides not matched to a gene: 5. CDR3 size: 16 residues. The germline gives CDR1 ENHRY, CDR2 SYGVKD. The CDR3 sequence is CAISETGTSVYNEQFF. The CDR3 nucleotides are TGTGCCATCAGTGAGACCGGGACTAGCGTATACAATGAGCAGTTCTTC.

The CDR3 sequence is CASSRGQTNTEAFF. CDR3 bases: TGTGCCAGCAGCCGGGGACAGACGAACACTGAAGCTTTCTTT. The chain employs TRBV6-5 and TRBJ1-1, with 7 bases lining up with TRBD1. This CDR3 contains 14 residues. Germline V gene sequence: CDR1 MNHEY, CDR2 SVGAGI. The J segment lost 1 base and the V segment lost 6 bases, leaving 5 bases of the junction unmatched.

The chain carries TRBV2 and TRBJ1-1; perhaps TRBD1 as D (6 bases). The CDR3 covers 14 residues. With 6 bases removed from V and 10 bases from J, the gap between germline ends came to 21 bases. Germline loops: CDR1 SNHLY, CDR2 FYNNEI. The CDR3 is CASRQTGTPGGAFF. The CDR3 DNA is TGTGCCAGCAGACAAACCGGGACACCCGGTGGAGCTTTCTTT.

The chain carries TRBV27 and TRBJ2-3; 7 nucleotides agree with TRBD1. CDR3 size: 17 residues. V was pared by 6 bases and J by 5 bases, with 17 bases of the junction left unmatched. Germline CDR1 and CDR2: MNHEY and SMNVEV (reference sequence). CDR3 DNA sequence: TGTGCCAGCAGCCCTAGGGAAGGGGGCTTCAGGGGAGATACGCAGTATTTT. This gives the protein CASSPREGGFRGDTQYF.

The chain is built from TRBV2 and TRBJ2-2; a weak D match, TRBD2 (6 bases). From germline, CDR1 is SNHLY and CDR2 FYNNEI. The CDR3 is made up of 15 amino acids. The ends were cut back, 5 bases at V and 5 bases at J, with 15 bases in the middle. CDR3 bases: TGTGCCAGCAGTCTCCCGGTCGGAGGGACCGGGGAGCTGTTTTTT. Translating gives CASSLPVGGTGELFF.

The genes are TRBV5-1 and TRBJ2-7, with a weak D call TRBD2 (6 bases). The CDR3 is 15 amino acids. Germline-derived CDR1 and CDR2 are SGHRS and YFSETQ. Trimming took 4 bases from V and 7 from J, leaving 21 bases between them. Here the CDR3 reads CASSAATGTEGEQYF. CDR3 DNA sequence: TGCGCCAGCAGCGCAGCAACCGGGACGGAGGGTGAGCAGTACTTC.

Here the CDR3 reads CASSIVEGDEQFF. CDR3 DNA: TGTGCCAGTAGTATAGTTGAAGGGGACGAGCAGTTCTTC. This chain uses TRBV19 with TRBJ2-1; D assignment may be TRBD1 or TRBD2 (5 bases each). This CDR3 region has 13 residues. The V gene's germline CDR1 is LNHDA and CDR2 SQIVND (reference sequence). V dropped 1 base and J dropped 10 bases, with 11 bases sitting between them.

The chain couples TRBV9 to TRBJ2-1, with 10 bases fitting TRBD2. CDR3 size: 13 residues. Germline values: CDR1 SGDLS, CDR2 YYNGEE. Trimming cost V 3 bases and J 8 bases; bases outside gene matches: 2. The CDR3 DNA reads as TGTGCCAGCAGCGGGCTAGCGGGAGATGAGCAGTTCTTC. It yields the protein CASSGLAGDEQFF.

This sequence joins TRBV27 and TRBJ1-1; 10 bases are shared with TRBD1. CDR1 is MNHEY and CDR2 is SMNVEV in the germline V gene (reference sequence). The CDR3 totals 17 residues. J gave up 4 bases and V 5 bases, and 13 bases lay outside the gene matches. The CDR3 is CASSIRQGARLGTEAFF. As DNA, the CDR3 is TGTGCCAGCAGTATTAGACAGGGGGCGAGACTAGGCACTGAAGCTTTCTTT.

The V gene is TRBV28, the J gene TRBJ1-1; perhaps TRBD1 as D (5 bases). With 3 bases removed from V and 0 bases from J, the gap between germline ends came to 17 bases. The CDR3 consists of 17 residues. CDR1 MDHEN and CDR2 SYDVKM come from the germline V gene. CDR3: CASSFLGPQGMNTEAFF. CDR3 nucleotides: TGTGCCAGCAGTTTCCTGGGGCCGCAGGGAATGAACACTGAAGCTTTCTTT.

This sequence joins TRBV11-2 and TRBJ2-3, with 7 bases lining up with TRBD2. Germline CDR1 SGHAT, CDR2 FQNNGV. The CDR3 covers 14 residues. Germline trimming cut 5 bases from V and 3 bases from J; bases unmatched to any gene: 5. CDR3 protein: CASSLSSGTDTQYF. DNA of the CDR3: TGTGCCAGCAGCCTTTCTAGCGGAACAGATACGCAGTATTTT. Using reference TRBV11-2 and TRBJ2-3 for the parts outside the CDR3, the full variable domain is EAGVAQSPRYKIIEKRQSVAFWCNPISGHATLYWYQQILGQGPKLLIQFQNNGVVDDSQLPKDRFSAERLKGVDSTLKIQPAKLEDSAVYLCASSLSSGTDTQYFGPGTRLTVL.

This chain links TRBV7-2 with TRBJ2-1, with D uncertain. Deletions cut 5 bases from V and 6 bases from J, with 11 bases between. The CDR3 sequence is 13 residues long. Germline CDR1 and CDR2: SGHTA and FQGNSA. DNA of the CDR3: TGTGCCAGCAGCCTAGGGCCGAGCAATGAGCAGTTCTTC. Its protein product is CASSLGPSNEQFF.

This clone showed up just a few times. This CDR3 is CASRGGNGETQYF. In DNA form, the CDR3 reads TGTGCCAGTAGGGGGGGGAACGGAGAGACCCAGTACTTC. The chain couples TRBV19 to TRBJ2-5; 7 bases line up with TRBD2. In germline, CDR1 is LNHDA, CDR2 SQIVND (reference sequence). Trimming took 6 bases from V and 4 from J; bases not matched to a gene: 5. The CDR3 totals 13 residues.

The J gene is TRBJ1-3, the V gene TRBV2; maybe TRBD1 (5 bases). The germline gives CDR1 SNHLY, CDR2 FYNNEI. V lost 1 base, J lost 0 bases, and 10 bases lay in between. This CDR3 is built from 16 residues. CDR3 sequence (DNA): TGTGCCAGCAGTGAAGGCAGGGCCGCCTCTGGAAACACCATATATTTT. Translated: CASSEGRAASGNTIYF. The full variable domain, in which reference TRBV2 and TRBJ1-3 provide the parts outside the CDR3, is EPEVTQTPSHQVTQMGQEVILRCVPISNHLYFYWYRQILGQKVEFLVSFYNNEISEKSEIFDDQFSVERPDGSNFTLKIRSTKLEDSAMYFCASSEGRAASGNTIYFGEGSWLTVV.